The T cell receptor (beta chain) described here comes from a study of T cells in Graves' hyperthyroidism and ophthalmopathy. After removal of 2 bases from V and 4 bases from J, the junction contained 5 bases not matched to a gene. Germline V gene lookup returns CDR1 SGHRS and CDR2 YFSETQ. The CDR3 totals 14 residues. Diagnosis rested on symptoms, serum thyroxine and TRAb, thyroid ultrasound, and orbital computed tomography. Fresh peripheral blood, 9.5 to 10 ml of it, supplied the PBMCs. Points from the study as a whole: Ophthalmopathy was told apart from stable hyperthyroidism by a 13 V-J model. Ophthalmopathy was identified by the model a median approximately six months ahead of onset.

What was amplified from RNA transcripts were TCR beta CDR3 regions. When the TCR CDR3 underwent first-round RT-PCR, the HTBI primer set was used. MiXCR, run by TCRdb on the multiplex PCR reads, gives a single entry per CDR3 protein. The sample has around 300,000 distinct CDR3 sequences; around 20% are singletons. This clonotype has a count of ten or more. The antigen remains undetermined. The receptor was isolated from a man younger than 40 with Graves' ophthalmopathy. The V call is TRBV5-1, the J call TRBJ1-1; TRBD1 aligns across 7 bases. Material: blood. The CDR3 DNA follows: TGCGCCAGCAGCTTTAGGGGGCCGGCCACTGAAGCTTTCTTT. It codes for CASSFRGPATEAFF.